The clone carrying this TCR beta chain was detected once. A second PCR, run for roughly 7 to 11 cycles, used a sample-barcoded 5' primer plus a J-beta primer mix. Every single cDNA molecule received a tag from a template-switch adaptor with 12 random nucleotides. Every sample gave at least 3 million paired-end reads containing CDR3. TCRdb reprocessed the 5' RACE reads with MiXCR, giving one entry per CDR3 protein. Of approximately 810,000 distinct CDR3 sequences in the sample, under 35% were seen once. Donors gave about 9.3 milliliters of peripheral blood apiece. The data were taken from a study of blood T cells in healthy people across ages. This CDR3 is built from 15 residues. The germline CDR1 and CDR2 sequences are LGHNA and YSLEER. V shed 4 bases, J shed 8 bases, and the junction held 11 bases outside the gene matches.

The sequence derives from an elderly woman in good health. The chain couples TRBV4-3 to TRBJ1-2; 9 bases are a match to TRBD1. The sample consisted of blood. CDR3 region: CASSRLPGTGRGYTF. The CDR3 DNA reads TGCGCCAGCAGCCGACTTCCCGGGACAGGGCGCGGCTACACCTTC.